The 29 T cell receptor beta chains presented below share a single source sample, sequenced in a study of blood T cell repertoires in COVID-19. Sequenced by immunoSEQ multiplex PCR; TCRdb stores in-frame clones only, minus some. The data show some 220,000 clones, with roughly four fifths seen just once and 2% to 2.5% held by the top ten. Sequencing was done on a sample of peripheral blood. The receptors come from a woman aged 60-75 years with acute or convalescent COVID-19.

The chain employs TRBV4-2 and TRBJ1-2; tentatively, D is TRBD1 (6 bases). This CDR3 has 18 amino acids. The germline V and J ends were trimmed by 0 bases and 4 bases, with 21 bases remaining between them. CDR1 and CDR2 from the germline V gene are LGHNA and YNFKEQ. The chain's CDR3 is CASSQDVGPTGLVYGYTF. As DNA, the CDR3 is TGTGCCAGCAGCCAAGACGTGGGGCCGACAGGACTGGTCTATGGCTACACCTTC.

The chain's CDR3 is CASSVTSGYGYTF. The DNA for the CDR3 is TGTGCCAGCAGCGTGACAAGCGGCTATGGCTACACCTTC. The chain recombines TRBV2 with TRBJ1-2; D ambiguous. Trimming stripped 6 bases from V and 4 bases from J, with 12 bases between. CDR3 length equals 13 residues. The V gene's germline CDR1 is SNHLY and CDR2 FYNNEI. Combining the CDR3 with reference TRBV2 and TRBJ1-2 gives the whole variable domain EPEVTQTPSHQVTQMGQEVILRCVPISNHLYFYWYRQILGQKVEFLVSFYNNEISEKSEIFDDQFSVERPDGSNFTLKIRSTKLEDSAMYFCASSVTSGYGYTFGSGTRLTVV.

The rearrangement joins TRBV29-1 to TRBJ1-1, with unresolved D. Germline V lookup: CDR1 SQVTM, CDR2 ANQGSEA. The CDR3 runs 14 residues. Trimming pared 5 bases from V and 0 bases from J, leaving 13 bases between. CDR3 DNA: TGCAGCGTTCTGGGCCCGAACATGAACACTGAAGCTTTCTTT. Its protein is CSVLGPNMNTEAFF.

The CDR3 DNA reads as TGTGCCAGCAGCTTATCTAAGAGCACTGAAGCTTTCTTT. Translated, it gives CASSLSKSTEAFF. The chain is built from TRBV7-3 and TRBJ1-1; D unresolved. Germline CDR1 and CDR2: SGHTA and FQGTGA. V lost 2 bases to trimming and J lost 4 bases, with 8 bases between them. The CDR3 is 13 residues long. Using reference TRBV7-3 and TRBJ1-1 for the parts outside the CDR3, the full variable domain is GAGVSQTPSNKVTEKGKYVELRCDPISGHTALYWYRQSLGQGPEFLIYFQGTGAADDSGLPNDRFFAVRPEGSVSTLKIQRTERGDSAVYLCASSLSKSTEAFFGQGTRLTVV.

The V and J genes are TRBV13 and TRBJ2-7; 7 nucleotides agree with TRBD2. From germline, CDR1 is PRHDT and CDR2 FYEKMQ (reference sequence). The CDR3 totals 15 residues. The V gene end was trimmed by 8 bases and the J gene end by 1 base; junction bases not matched to a gene: 11. The CDR3 DNA sequence: TGTGCCAGCGGGAGGGGAATAAGTCCGTCCTACGAGCAGTACTTC. Translation: CASGRGISPSYEQYF. The entire variable domain, with the rest obtained from reference TRBV13 and TRBJ2-7, is as follows: AAGVIQSPRHLIKEKRETATLKCYPIPRHDTVYWYQQGPGQDPQFLISFYEKMQSDKGSIPDRFSAQQFSDYHSELNMSSLELGDSALYFCASGRGISPSYEQYFGPGTRLTVT.

This chain uses TRBV6-1 with TRBJ2-1; 7 positions match TRBD1. The CDR3 has 18 amino acids. V lost 2 bases and J lost 3; bases outside the gene matches: 13. Germline V lookup: CDR1 MNHNS, CDR2 SASEGT. The CDR3 sequence is CASSESFLTGNFYNEQFF. The CDR3 nucleotides are TGTGCCAGCAGTGAATCCTTCTTGACAGGGAATTTCTACAATGAGCAGTTCTTC.

The genes are TRBV11-2 and TRBJ2-7; D perhaps matches TRBD1 (5 bases). CDR3 length equals 11 residues. The germline gives CDR1 SGHAT, CDR2 FQNNGV. V was cut by 5 bases and J by 7 bases, with 9 bases left in between. The CDR3 DNA sequence: TGTGCCAGCAGCACCGCAGGGGAGCAGTACTTC. Residues: CASSTAGEQYF.

The gene calls are TRBV6-5 and TRBJ2-2; 7 positions match TRBD2. Germline trimming cut 4 bases from V and 0 bases from J; bases unmatched to any gene: 2. Germline V CDR1 and CDR2: MNHEY, SVGAGI. CDR3 size: 15 residues. The CDR3 sequence: CASSSLAANTGELFF. As DNA, the CDR3 is TGTGCCAGCAGTTCTCTAGCGGCGAACACCGGGGAGCTGTTTTTT.

The chain links TRBV25-1 to TRBJ1-4; D is undetermined. The CDR3 is 13 amino acids. Germline V gives CDR1 MGHDK, CDR2 SYGVNS. Trimming cost V 3 bases and J 6 bases, with 8 bases left between them. The CDR3: CASSDSNYEKLFF. As DNA, the CDR3 is TGTGCCAGCAGTGATTCAAACTATGAAAAACTGTTTTTT.

The chain couples TRBV7-2 to TRBJ1-2, with TRBD1 identical over 7 bases. Germline-derived CDR1 and CDR2 are SGHTA and FQGNSA. This CDR3 comprises 13 residues. V lost 7 bases to trimming and J lost 8 bases; unmatched junction nucleotides: 10. Written as DNA, the CDR3 is TGTGCCAGCACCCTAACAGGGGTGGAAGGCTACACCTTC. Its translation is CASTLTGVEGYTF.

The rearrangement uses TRBV4-2 and TRBJ2-3; 11 positions agree with TRBD2. The CDR3 length is 15 residues. After removal of 2 bases from V and 3 bases from J, the junction contained 1 base not matched to a gene. The germline V gene has CDR1 LGHNA and CDR2 YNFKEQ. The CDR3 protein is CASSQRLAGTDTQYF. Written as DNA, the CDR3 is TGTGCCAGCAGCCAAAGACTAGCGGGGACAGATACGCAGTATTTT.

The chain carries TRBV11-2 and TRBJ2-2; 7 bases line up with TRBD2. The CDR3 has 17 residues. V shed 5 bases, J shed 2 bases, and the junction held 11 bases outside the gene matches. Germline lookup yields CDR1 SGHAT and CDR2 FQNNGV. CDR3 in DNA: TGTGCCAGCAGCAAACTCGGCGCGGGGGAAAACACCGGGGAGCTGTTTTTT. Its translation: CASSKLGAGENTGELFF.

The count of this clone is one. V and J are TRBV27 and TRBJ2-3; 16 bases map to TRBD2. Trimming removed 5 bases from V and 5 bases from J; junction bases left unmatched: 10. The length of the CDR3 is 18 residues. Germline CDR1 is MNHEY and CDR2 is SMNVEV (reference sequence). This CDR3 reads CASSSLGTSGGALDTQYF. For the CDR3, the DNA is TGTGCCAGCAGTAGTCTCGGGACTAGCGGGGGGGCCCTAGATACGCAGTATTTT.

The chain is built from TRBV4-2 and TRBJ1-1; no definite D call. The CDR3 contains 14 residues. Trimming left V 4 bases short and J 0 bases short, with 9 bases between. Germline V gene lookup returns CDR1 LGHNA and CDR2 YNFKEQ. CDR3 loop: CASSLGLMNTEAFF. In DNA, the CDR3 is TGTGCCAGCAGCCTCGGACTTATGAACACTGAAGCTTTCTTT.

A few counts support this clone. The chain uses TRBV5-4 and TRBJ1-5, with D unresolved. The CDR3 runs to 14 residues. V gave up 0 bases and J gave up 6 bases, with 10 bases separating them. Germline CDR1 is SGHNT and CDR2 is YYREEE (reference sequence). The DNA of the CDR3 is TGTGCCAGCAGCTTGGGGGGAGCGGGTCAGCCCCAGCATTTT. Its translation: CASSLGGAGQPQHF.

As for this clone: Other DNA sequences in the same sample also yield this CDR3. The chain couples TRBV27 to TRBJ1-2; D is undetermined. V lost 3 bases to trimming and J lost 8 bases, with 10 bases between them. This CDR3 has 12 amino acids. CDR1 is MNHEY, CDR2 SMNVEV, per germline (reference sequence). For the CDR3, the DNA is TGTGCCAGCAGTTTCCGAGGGTACGGCTACACCTTC. This sequence encodes CASSFRGYGYTF.

The chain links TRBV20-1 to TRBJ1-5; TRBD1 matches at 7 bases. CDR1 is DFQATT and CDR2 is SNEGSKA in the germline V gene (reference sequence). This CDR3 region has 17 residues. Unmatched junction bases numbered 15, after V lost 3 bases and J lost 4 bases. CDR3 region: CSASEQGSFSVNQPQHF. CDR3 nucleotide sequence: TGCAGTGCTAGTGAACAGGGGAGTTTCTCGGTAAATCAGCCCCAGCATTTT.

V is TRBV15 and J is TRBJ2-2; D remains ambiguous. There are 12 residues in the CDR3. CDR1 is LNHNV, CDR2 YYDKDF, per germline (reference sequence). The V gene lost 3 bases and the J gene lost 7 bases, with 6 bases spanning the gap. The CDR3 here is CATSSVGGELFF. Written as DNA, the CDR3 is TGTGCCACCAGCAGCGTCGGCGGGGAGCTGTTTTTT.

This clone showed up just a few times. The CDR3 bases are TGTGCCAGTAGTTCTCGACAGGATACTAACTATGGCTACACCTTC. The encoded protein is CASSSRQDTNYGYTF. This chain links TRBV19 with TRBJ1-2, with a possible D match to TRBD1 (6 bases). The V and J ends lost 5 bases and 0 bases respectively, with 13 bases between them. CDR1 and CDR2 (germline): LNHDA, SQIVND (reference sequence). This CDR3 has 15 residues. The full variable domain, in which reference TRBV19 and TRBJ1-2 provide the parts outside the CDR3, is DGGITQSPKYLFRKEGQNVTLSCEQNLNHDAMYWYRQDPGQGLRLIYYSQIVNDFQKGDIAEGYSVSREKKESFPLTVTSAQKNPTAFYLCASSSRQDTNYGYTFGSGTRLTVV.

This chain joins TRBV6-5 and TRBJ2-2; D unresolved. Germline V lookup: CDR1 MNHEY, CDR2 SVGAGI. The CDR3 totals 15 residues. The germline V and J ends were trimmed by 9 bases and 4 bases, with 18 bases remaining between them. CDR3 region: CASSVVTASTGELFF. The CDR3 nucleotides are TGTGCCAGTTCGGTGGTTACGGCTAGCACCGGGGAGCTGTTTTTT.

The V call is TRBV5-1, the J call TRBJ1-2; D is uncertain. Per the germline V gene, CDR1 is SGHRS and CDR2 is YFSETQ. The CDR3 runs to 13 residues. V lost 0 bases, J lost 8 bases, and 11 bases lay in between. Written as DNA, the CDR3 is TGCGCCAGCAGCTTGGACCAACCGGTAGGCTACACCTTC. This gives the protein CASSLDQPVGYTF.

This sequence joins TRBV7-6 and TRBJ1-3, with D possibly being TRBD1 (5 bases). V lost 5 bases and J lost 0, with 8 bases in between. The germline V gene has CDR1 SGHVS and CDR2 FNYEAQ. This CDR3 region has 14 residues. The CDR3 DNA reads as TGTGCCAGCAGCACTACAGGCTCTGGAAACACCATATATTTT. Protein: CASSTTGSGNTIYF.

The J gene is TRBJ2-7, the V gene TRBV28, with 7 bases lining up with TRBD1. The CDR3 covers 13 residues. The trim removed 2 bases at V and 4 bases at J, leaving 2 bases unmatched. Germline CDR1 is MDHEN and CDR2 is SYDVKM. The CDR3 DNA reads TGTGCCAGCAGTTTAGCCAGGGGGTACGAGCAGTACTTC. Protein sequence: CASSLARGYEQYF.

The CDR3 DNA reads as TGTGCCAGTAGTTCGCTAGCTAAGTTGGGGGAGCTGTTTTTT. Residues: CASSSLAKLGELFF. The genes are TRBV19 and TRBJ2-2, with TRBD2 as a possible D gene (5 bases). V dropped 5 bases and J dropped 8 bases, with 15 bases sitting between them. The length of the CDR3 is 14 residues. The germline V gene has CDR1 LNHDA and CDR2 SQIVND (reference sequence).

This clone was detected only a few times. The chain uses TRBV24-1 and TRBJ1-2, with D perhaps TRBD1 (5 bases). The germline V and J ends were trimmed by 4 bases and 4 bases, with 12 bases remaining between them. Per germline, CDR1 KGHDR and CDR2 SFDVKD. CDR3 length equals 14 residues. DNA for the CDR3: TGTGCCACCAGTGAACCCAGCGGGACCTATGGCTACACCTTC. Encoded protein: CATSEPSGTYGYTF.

This clone has more than one count but fewer than ten. The chain employs TRBV22-1 and TRBJ1-2; the table names TRBD1, a call not compared with the DNA. TRBV22-1 is a recognized pseudogene. This CDR3 region has 15 residues. Written as DNA, the CDR3 is TGTCCTGGGAGCGCACGTCAGAAATCTAACTATGGCTACACCTTC. This codes for CPGSARQKSNYGYTF.

The gene calls are TRBV5-8 and TRBJ1-3; D gene unclear. Germline V gives CDR1 SGHTS, CDR2 YDEGEE. CDR3 size: 14 residues. V was shortened by 10 bases and J by 0 bases, with 14 bases between the two germline ends. CDR3 DNA sequence: TGTGCCTGGTCGGCGGGTAGCTCTGGAAACACCATATATTTT. Translation: CAWSAGSSGNTIYF.

There are many counts of this clone. The V gene is TRBV11-2, the J gene TRBJ2-2, with D maybe TRBD1 (5 bases). Trimming removed 6 bases at V and 2 bases at J, with 13 bases between. The CDR3 contains 15 residues. In germline, CDR1 is SGHAT, CDR2 FQNNGV. This chain's CDR3 is CASSQQATNTGELFF. DNA for the CDR3: TGTGCCAGCAGTCAACAGGCAACTAACACCGGGGAGCTGTTTTTT. Filled out from reference TRBV11-2 and TRBJ2-2, the complete variable domain reads EAGVAQSPRYKIIEKRQSVAFWCNPISGHATLYWYQQILGQGPKLLIQFQNNGVVDDSQLPKDRFSAERLKGVDSTLKIQPAKLEDSAVYLCASSQQATNTGELFFGEGSRLTVL.

Concerning this clone itself: At the DNA level, this CDR3 is encoded by other sequences in the same sample as well. The chain carries TRBV4-2 and TRBJ2-3, with a possible D match to TRBD2 (6 bases). Trimming left V 1 base short and J 0 bases short, with 8 bases between. This CDR3 contains 15 residues. CDR1 is LGHNA, CDR2 YNFKEQ, per germline. This CDR3 reads CASSQAGTSTDTQYF. In nucleotides, the CDR3 is TGTGCCAGCAGCCAAGCGGGGACTAGCACAGATACGCAGTATTTT.